The source of this T cell receptor beta chain is a study of cytomegalovirus exposure and HLA in healthy donors. As for this clone: Its target is not known.

Germline-derived CDR1 and CDR2 are SGHTA and FQGNSA. V dropped 4 bases and J dropped 7; count of bases not matched to a gene: 6. The CDR3 is made up of 14 amino acids. Primers for the PCR totalled 60 Vbeta and 13 Jbeta. The protocol was immunoSEQ multiplex PCR, while the TCRdb copy is restricted to in-frame clones and leaves out a portion. This sample has some 120,000 clones, with 75% to 90% found just once. Study-wide findings and caveats: Most CMV-associated TCR beta chains appeared HLA-restricted in a later analysis.

The TCR sequence derives from a man aged 40-49 years in good health and CMV-seronegative. The chain couples TRBV7-2 to TRBJ1-4, with 7 positions matching TRBD1. The sample comprised PBMCs. The CDR3 DNA reads TGTGCCAGCAGCTCTACAGGGGCTGGTGAAAAACTGTTTTTT. It yields the protein CASSSTGAGEKLFF. The full variable domain, in which reference TRBV7-2 and TRBJ1-4 provide the parts outside the CDR3, is GAGVSQSPSNKVTEKGKDVELRCDPISGHTALYWYRQSLGQGLEFLIYFQGNSAPDKSGLPSDRFSAERTGGSVSTLTIQRTQQEDSAVYLCASSSTGAGEKLFFGSGTQLSVL.